This T cell receptor (beta chain) came from a study of OX40 agonist ivuxolimab in advanced cancers. About this clone itself: Antigen specificity is unknown.

Germline V CDR1 and CDR2: SGHDT, YYEEEE. The length of the CDR3 is 14 residues. Trimming took 8 bases from V and 3 from J; bases not matched to a gene: 8. The study, taken as a whole, reports: Some patients without response likewise showed low normalized clonal expansion. CD8+ T cells averaged more expanded clones than CD4+.

This table comes from immunoSEQ multiplex PCR, and its TCRdb copy is limited to in-frame clones, with some not included. The sample contains around 100,000 clones, about 88% of which appear only once. The specimen was CD4+ or CD8+ T cells sorted from blood, collected in a trial of the OX40 agonist ivuxolimab. V usage is TRBV5-6 and J usage is TRBJ2-1; 7 nucleotides agree with TRBD2. The source of this sequence is an adult with an advanced solid tumor such as melanoma, head and neck, liver or kidney cancer. The CDR3 DNA is TGTGCCAGTAAGTCCCGGGGGGTCTACAATGAGCAGTTCTTC. Encoded protein: CASKSRGVYNEQFF.